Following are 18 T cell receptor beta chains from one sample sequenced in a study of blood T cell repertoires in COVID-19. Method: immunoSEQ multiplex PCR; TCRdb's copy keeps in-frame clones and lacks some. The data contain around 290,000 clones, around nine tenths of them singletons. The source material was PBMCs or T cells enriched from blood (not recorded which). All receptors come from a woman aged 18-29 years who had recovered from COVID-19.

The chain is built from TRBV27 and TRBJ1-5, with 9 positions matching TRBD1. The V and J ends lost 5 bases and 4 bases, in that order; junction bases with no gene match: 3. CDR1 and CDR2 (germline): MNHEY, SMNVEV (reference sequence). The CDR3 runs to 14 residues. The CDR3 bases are TGTGCCAGCAGTACCGGGACAGGGAATCAGCCCCAGCATTTT. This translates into CASSTGTGNQPQHF.

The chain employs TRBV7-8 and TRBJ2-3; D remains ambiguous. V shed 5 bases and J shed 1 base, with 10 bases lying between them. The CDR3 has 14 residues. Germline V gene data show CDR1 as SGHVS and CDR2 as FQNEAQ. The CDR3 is CASSLGSGTDTQYF. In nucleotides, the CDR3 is TGTGCCAGCAGCCTCGGGTCGGGCACAGATACGCAGTATTTT.

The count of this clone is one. Here the CDR3 reads CASSLDGDSQETQYF. CDR3 nucleotide sequence: TGTGCCAGCAGCTTAGACGGGGACAGCCAAGAGACCCAGTACTTC. The chain joins TRBV11-3 to TRBJ2-5; 7 nucleotides line up with TRBD1. The CDR3 runs to 15 residues. The V segment lost 0 bases and the J segment 1 base; nucleotides outside the gene matches: 2. CDR1 is SGHNT, CDR2 YENEEA, per germline.

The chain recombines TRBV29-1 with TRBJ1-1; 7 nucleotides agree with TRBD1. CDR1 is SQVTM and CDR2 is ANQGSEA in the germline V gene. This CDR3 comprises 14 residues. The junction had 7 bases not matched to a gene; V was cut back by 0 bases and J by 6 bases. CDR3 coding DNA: TGCAGCGTTGAAGAGACAGGGAAAAGCGCTGAAGCTTTCTTT. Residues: CSVEETGKSAEAFF.

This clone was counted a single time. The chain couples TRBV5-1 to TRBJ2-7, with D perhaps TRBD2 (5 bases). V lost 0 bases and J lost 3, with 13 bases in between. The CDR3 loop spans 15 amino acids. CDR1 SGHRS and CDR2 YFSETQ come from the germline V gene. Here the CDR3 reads CASSLAGVFIYEQYF. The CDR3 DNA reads TGCGCCAGCAGCTTGGCCGGGGTGTTTATCTACGAGCAGTACTTC. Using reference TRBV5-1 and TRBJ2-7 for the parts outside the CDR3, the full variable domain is KAGVTQTPRYLIKTRGQQVTLSCSPISGHRSVSWYQQTPGQGLQFLFEYFSETQRNKGNFPGRFSGRQFSNSRSEMNVSTLELGDSALYLCASSLAGVFIYEQYFGPGTRLTVT.

The CDR3: CASYGLAGGTDTQYF. For the CDR3, the DNA is TGTGCCAGTTACGGACTAGCGGGGGGCACAGATACGCAGTATTTT. The V gene is TRBV19, the J gene TRBJ2-3, with 13 bases identical to TRBD2. Germline trimming cut 8 bases from V and 1 base from J; bases unmatched to any gene: 3. This CDR3 is 15 amino acids long. CDR1 and CDR2 from the germline V gene are LNHDA and SQIVND (reference sequence).

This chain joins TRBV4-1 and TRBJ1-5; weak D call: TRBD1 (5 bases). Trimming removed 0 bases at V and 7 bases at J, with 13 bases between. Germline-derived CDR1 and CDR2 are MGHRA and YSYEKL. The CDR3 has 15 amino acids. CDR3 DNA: TGCGCCAGCAGCCAAGACAACGGGGGACGGCAGCCCCAGCATTTT. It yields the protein CASSQDNGGRQPQHF.

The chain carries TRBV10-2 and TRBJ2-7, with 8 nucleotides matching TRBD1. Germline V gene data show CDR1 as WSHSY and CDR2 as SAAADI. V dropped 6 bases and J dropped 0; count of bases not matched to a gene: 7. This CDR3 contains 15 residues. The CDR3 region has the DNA TGCGCCAGCAGAGACAGGGACAGGAGCTCCTACGAGCAGTACTTC. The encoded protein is CASRDRDRSSYEQYF.

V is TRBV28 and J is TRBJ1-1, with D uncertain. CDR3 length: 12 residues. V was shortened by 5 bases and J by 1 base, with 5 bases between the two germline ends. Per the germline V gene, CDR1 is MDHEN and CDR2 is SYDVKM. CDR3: CASSEQNTEAFF. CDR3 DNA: TGTGCCAGCAGTGAACAGAACACTGAAGCTTTCTTT.

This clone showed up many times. The CDR3 DNA reads as TGTGCCAGCAGTTCCCCCCGACAGGGAGCGATCGAAAAACTGTTTTTT. The encoded protein is CASSSPRQGAIEKLFF. This sequence joins TRBV28 and TRBJ1-4, with TRBD1 identical over 7 bases. Germline assignment: CDR1 MDHEN and CDR2 SYDVKM. Unmatched junction bases numbered 13, after V lost 4 bases and J lost 8 bases. This CDR3 has 16 amino acids.

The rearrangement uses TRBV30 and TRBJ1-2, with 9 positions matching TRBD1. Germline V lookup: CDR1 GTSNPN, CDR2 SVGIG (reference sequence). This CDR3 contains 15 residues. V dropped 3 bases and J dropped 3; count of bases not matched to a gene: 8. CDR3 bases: TGTGCCTGGAGGGTCTATGACAGGGGGGACTATGGCTACACCTTC. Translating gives CAWRVYDRGDYGYTF.

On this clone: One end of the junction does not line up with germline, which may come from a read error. The chain's CDR3 is CASSVEVPGTSGRGNSYEQYF. The DNA of the CDR3 is TGTGCCAGCAGCGTAGAAGTCCCCGGGACTAGCGGGAGGGGAAACTCCTACGAGCAGTACTTC. V and J are TRBV11-3 and TRBJ2-7, with 16 bases aligning to TRBD2. This CDR3 has 21 residues. CDR1 and CDR2 from the germline V gene are SGHNT and YENEEA.

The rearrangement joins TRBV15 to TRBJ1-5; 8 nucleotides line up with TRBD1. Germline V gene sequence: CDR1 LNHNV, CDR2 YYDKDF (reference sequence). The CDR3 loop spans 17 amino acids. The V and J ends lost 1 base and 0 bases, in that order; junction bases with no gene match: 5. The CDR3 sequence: CATSRARTGYSNQPQHF. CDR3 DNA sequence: TGTGCCACCAGCAGAGCCAGGACAGGGTATAGCAATCAGCCCCAGCATTTT.

CDR3 sequence: CASSATTGQPSYEQYF. In DNA form, the CDR3 reads TGTGCCAGCAGCGCCACGACGGGACAGCCTTCCTACGAGCAGTACTTC. This sequence joins TRBV7-9 and TRBJ2-7; 7 bases match TRBD1. This CDR3 spans 16 amino acids. The V segment lost 5 bases and the J segment 1 base; nucleotides outside the gene matches: 11. CDR1 is SEHNR, CDR2 FQNEAQ, per germline (reference sequence).

In DNA, the CDR3 is TGTGCCAGCAGCATCCGGGACAGTATTACCTATGGCTACACCTTC. This gives the protein CASSIRDSITYGYTF. The chain employs TRBV11-3 and TRBJ1-2; 7 nucleotides agree with TRBD1. With 5 bases clipped from V and 4 bases from J, the junction kept 10 bases outside the gene matches. This CDR3 has 15 amino acids. Germline V lookup: CDR1 SGHNT, CDR2 YENEEA.

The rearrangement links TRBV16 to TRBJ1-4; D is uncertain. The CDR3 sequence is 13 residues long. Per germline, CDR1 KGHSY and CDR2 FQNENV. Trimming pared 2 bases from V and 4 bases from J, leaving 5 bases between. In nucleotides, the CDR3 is TGTGCCAGCAGCCAAGTCAATAATGAAAAACTGTTTTTT. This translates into CASSQVNNEKLFF.

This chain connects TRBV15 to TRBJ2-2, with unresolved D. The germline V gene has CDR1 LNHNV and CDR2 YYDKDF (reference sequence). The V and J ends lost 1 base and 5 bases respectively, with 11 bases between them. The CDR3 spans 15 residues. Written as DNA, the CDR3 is TGTGCCACCAGCAGAGGAGGTGAGAGAACCGGGGAGCTGTTTTTT. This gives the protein CATSRGGERTGELFF.

CDR3 sequence reads: CASSHTGRAGDGVRNEQFF. Written as DNA, the CDR3 is TGTGCCAGCAGCCACACCGGGAGGGCAGGGGATGGAGTACGGAATGAGCAGTTCTTC. This sequence joins TRBV14 and TRBJ2-1; TRBD2 matches 8 bases. With 3 bases clipped from V and 7 bases from J, the junction kept 20 bases outside the gene matches. The CDR3 runs to 19 residues. Germline V gene sequence: CDR1 SGHDN, CDR2 FVKESK.